Below are 9 T cell receptor beta chains sequenced from a single sample in a study of tumor-infiltrating lymphocytes in primary liver carcinoma. It was from around 20-30 mg of unsorted bulk tissue that RNA and DNA were co-extracted. A primer in the constant region served to generate TCR beta cDNA from roughly 550 ng of total RNA. Slightly modified ARM-PCR, run as three nested multiplex PCR rounds, produced the TCR beta libraries. The first two PCR rounds used TRBV1-TRBV30 primers with a Cbeta primer, nine to eleven cycles each. TCRdb passed the multiplex PCR reads through MiXCR, listing each CDR3 protein once. In the table there are some 110,000 distinct CDR3 sequences, 80% to 85% of which are singletons. Material: liver tumor tissue from sampling region 3. The sample's subset: tumor region T3, left-lateral pole. These receptors originate from a man aged 40-55 years with primary liver carcinoma and hepatitis B virus infection.

A word on this clonotype: One end of the junction fails to match germline, which may point to a read error. The chain employs TRBV11-2 and TRBJ1-5; TRBD1 is a possible D gene (6 bases). Germline CDR1 is SGHAT and CDR2 is FQNNGV. CDR3 length: 16 residues. As DNA, the CDR3 is TGTGCCAACAGCCTAAAAGGGGGACTGACGAATCAACCCCAACATTTT. Residues: CANSLKGGLTNQPQHF.

The gene calls are TRBV29-1 and TRBJ2-7; D may correspond to TRBD1 or TRBD2 (5 bases each). The CDR3 runs to 16 residues. Germline CDR1 SQVTM, CDR2 ANQGSEA. Deletions cut 7 bases from V and 13 bases from J, with 35 bases between. The CDR3 DNA sequence: TGCAGCGCCATGACATCTGGGACCGGCACTCCCTACGAAGAATACTTC. Residues: CSAMTSGTGTPYEEYF.

As to this clonotype: The CDR3 does not close with the conserved phenylalanine or tryptophan, likely indicating a read error. The V and J genes are TRBV5-4 and TRBJ2-5; the D gene could be TRBD1 or TRBD2 (5 bases each). Germline lookup yields CDR1 SGHNT and CDR2 YYREEE (reference sequence). The CDR3 runs to 15 residues. Written as DNA, the CDR3 is TGTGCCGGCGGCTTGAACGGGGACGGCCAAAAGACCCAGTACTAC. It is translated as CAGGLNGDGQKTQYY.

In regard to this clonotype: Compared with germline, one end of the junction differs, possibly owing to a read error. The gene calls are TRBV6-5 and TRBJ1-6; the D is unclear. The CDR3 length is 14 residues. Looked up from germline, CDR1 is MNHEY and CDR2 is SVGAGI. CDR3 bases: TGTGCCGGCAGTTATACGGTCTATAGTTCACCCCTCCACTTT. This gives the protein CAGSYTVYSSPLHF.

Details on this clonotype: Germline and junction disagree at one end, which may indicate a read error. The rearrangement links TRBV7-9 to TRBJ2-5, with D unresolved. The CDR3 contains 15 residues. Germline V gene data show CDR1 as SEHNR and CDR2 as FQNEAQ (reference sequence). The CDR3 loop is CASSVVSFEQEAQYF. The CDR3 DNA reads TGTGCCAGCAGCGTAGTTAGTTTCGAGCAAGAGGCCCAGTACTTC.

Notes on this clonotype: At one end, the junction sequence differs from germline, possibly due to a read error. J is TRBJ1-1 and V is TRBV28, with a weak D call TRBD1 (5 bases). Germline lookup yields CDR1 MDHEN and CDR2 SYDVKM. The CDR3 runs to 11 residues. This CDR3 is CTSSFQGAAFF. The CDR3 DNA reads as TGTACCAGCAGTTTTCAGGGTGCAGCTTTCTTT.

In this sample, this clonotype is medium-sized. CDR3 in amino acids: CASSRRQGGTDTQYF. In DNA form, the CDR3 reads TGCGCCAGCAGCCGCCGACAGGGGGGGACAGATACGCAGTATTTT. The chain is built from TRBV4-3 and TRBJ2-3; 9 bases line up with TRBD1. Trimming removed 4 bases from V and 3 bases from J; junction bases left unmatched: 5. The CDR3 covers 15 residues. Looked up from germline, CDR1 is LGHNA and CDR2 is YSLEER.

On this clonotype itself: The conserved phenylalanine or tryptophan is not found at the CDR3 terminus, so this likely reflects a read error. The chain links TRBV10-3 to TRBJ1-1; D unresolved. The CDR3 contains 15 residues. Germline V CDR1 and CDR2: ENHRY, SYGVKD. The CDR3 sequence is CAISESKLRNSEAFL. In DNA, the CDR3 is TGTGCCATCAGTGAGTCAAAATTGCGGAACTCTGAAGCTTTCCTT.

The chain joins TRBV29-1 to TRBJ1-1, with 9 bases lining up with TRBD1. This CDR3 is 15 amino acids long. The germline CDR1 and CDR2 sequences are SQVTM and ANQGSEA. Trimming removed 4 bases from V and 4 bases from J; junction bases left unmatched: 10. The CDR3 is CSVAGWDRVGTEAFF. CDR3 DNA: TGCAGCGTTGCTGGCTGGGACAGGGTTGGCACTGAAGCTTTCTTT.